This entry features one T cell receptor beta chain sequence. The target antigen is unknown. Then a second PCR, running about 6 to 12 cycles, was carried out with a sample-barcoded 5' primer and a J-beta primer mix. Every single cDNA molecule received a tag from a template-switch adaptor with 12 random nucleotides. TCRdb used MiXCR to reprocess the 5' RACE reads, holding one entry per CDR3 protein. The repertoire holds approximately 800,000 distinct CDR3 sequences, under 80% seen once, with 25% to 35% in the top ten. This sample stems from a study of blood T cells in healthy people across ages. Overall study findings and caveats: Any changes in expanded clonotypes were possibly confounded, as donor CMV status remained unknown. Unsorted PBMCs blocked a conclusive comparison of naive and antigen-experienced cells.

Donor samples were obtained from healthy Caucasian individuals from Russia, aged 6 to 90. This CDR3 has 13 amino acids. The V end was cut by 2 bases, the J end by 5 bases, with 8 bases between. Germline lookup yields CDR1 KGHDR and CDR2 SFDVKD. The sequence came from a man younger than 45 in good health. Sequences were obtained from blood. The chain is built from TRBV24-1 and TRBJ1-2; D is ambiguous. The CDR3 bases are TGTGCCACCAGTGATTCACAGTCATATGGCTACACCTTC. Its protein is CATSDSQSYGYTF.